Below are 14 T cell receptor beta chains sequenced from a single sample in a study of identical twins. TCRdb called the 5' RACE reads again in MiXCR, with one record for every CDR3 protein. The top ten clones hold more than 0.8% of a sample with around 510,000 distinct CDR3 sequences, roughly an eighth of them seen once. This sample also appeared in a second study, on yellow fever vaccine responses in identical twins.

The specimen sequenced was CD4+ T cells sorted from blood. These TCRs come from a woman between 18 and 30 years old in good health.

This clonotype was seen only a few times. The rearrangement joins TRBV7-2 to TRBJ2-7, with 13 bases aligning to TRBD2. The germline gives CDR1 SGHTA, CDR2 FQGNSA. The V segment lost 1 base and the J segment 6 bases; nucleotides outside the gene matches: 6. CDR3 length: 16 amino acids. CDR3 nucleotide sequence: TGTGCCAGCAGCTTAGGGACTAGCGGGAGTAGGTCCGAGCAGTACTTC. Encoded protein: CASSLGTSGSRSEQYF.

J is TRBJ2-7 and V is TRBV2, with D unclear. The V end was cut by 11 bases, the J end by 1 base, with 15 bases between. This CDR3 is 13 amino acids long. Germline-derived CDR1 and CDR2 are SNHLY and FYNNEI. CDR3 protein: CACPGKGSYEQYF. The CDR3 DNA sequence: TGTGCCTGCCCTGGTAAGGGTTCCTACGAGCAGTACTTC.

This sequence joins TRBV15 and TRBJ2-7, with unresolved D. The CDR3 covers 15 residues. From germline, CDR1 is LNHNV and CDR2 YYDKDF (reference sequence). Trimming took off 6 bases at V and 4 bases at J, with 19 bases between the two ends. The chain's CDR3 is CATSTAPRTFYEQYF. In DNA, the CDR3 is TGTGCCACCAGTACCGCACCCCGGACCTTTTACGAGCAGTACTTC.

This chain joins TRBV6-2 or TRBV6-3 and TRBJ1-5; D is uncertain. The V gene's germline CDR1 is MNHEY and CDR2 SVGEGT. The CDR3 is 13 residues long. Trimming took off 8 bases at V and 4 bases at J, with 12 bases between the two ends. The CDR3 loop is CASAYRGNQPQHF. The CDR3 DNA reads TGTGCCAGCGCTTACCGAGGGAATCAGCCCCAGCATTTT.

This clonotype occurred once. The chain employs TRBV10-3 and TRBJ2-3, with TRBD2 matching 8 bases. The CDR3 is made up of 15 amino acids. Germline V gene lookup returns CDR1 ENHRY and CDR2 SYGVKD. V lost 6 bases and J lost 3; bases outside the gene matches: 8. CDR3 amino acids: CAIRAQLAETDTQYF. For the CDR3, the DNA is TGTGCCATCAGGGCCCAACTAGCGGAGACAGATACGCAGTATTTT.

This clonotype was counted between two and nine times. V is TRBV7-2 and J is TRBJ2-1, with no clear D. The germline CDR1 and CDR2 sequences are SGHTA and FQGNSA. The V and J ends lost 2 bases and 5 bases respectively, with 10 bases between them. The CDR3 has 14 residues. The CDR3 sequence is CASSLLSANNEQFF. The CDR3 nucleotides are TGTGCCAGCAGCTTACTCTCGGCGAACAATGAGCAGTTCTTC.

In this sample, this clonotype turned up a few times. The V and J genes are TRBV5-4 and TRBJ1-1; 8 bases align to TRBD1. Germline V gene data show CDR1 as SGHNT and CDR2 as YYREEE (reference sequence). This CDR3 comprises 13 residues. V shed 4 bases and J 4 bases; nucleotides not matched to a gene: 3. CDR3 protein: CASSVDRGTEAFF. The DNA of the CDR3 is TGTGCCAGCAGCGTTGACAGGGGCACTGAAGCTTTCTTT.

The table lists this clonotype with a few counts. The chain recombines TRBV24-1 with TRBJ2-5; 10 nucleotides line up with TRBD2. The CDR3 has 17 residues. V dropped 3 bases and J dropped 1; count of bases not matched to a gene: 7. The germline V gene encodes CDR1 KGHDR and CDR2 SFDVKD. The CDR3 is CATSDPITSGAQETQYF. The CDR3 region has the DNA TGTGCCACCAGTGATCCTATTACTAGCGGGGCCCAAGAGACCCAGTACTTC.

This clonotype was seen a handful of times. The V gene is TRBV10-3, the J gene TRBJ2-3; D is unclear. The germline gives CDR1 ENHRY, CDR2 SYGVKD. The CDR3 is made up of 13 amino acids. The germline V and J ends were trimmed by 5 bases and 4 bases, with 10 bases remaining between them. The CDR3 region has the DNA TGTGCCATCAGTCCCGTCGGAGCAGATACGCAGTATTTT. Encoded protein: CAISPVGADTQYF.

V gene TRBV20-1 combines with J gene TRBJ1-1; no firm D call. Trimming pared 5 bases from V and 1 base from J, leaving 8 bases between. There are 12 residues in the CDR3. Looked up from germline, CDR1 is DFQATT and CDR2 is SNEGSKA (reference sequence). CDR3 sequence reads: CSAYSANTEAFF. The DNA for the CDR3 is TGCAGTGCTTATTCAGCGAACACTGAAGCTTTCTTT.

The chain recombines TRBV5-1 with TRBJ2-5, with TRBD1 identical over 10 bases. This CDR3 contains 14 residues. Germline CDR1 SGHRS, CDR2 YFSETQ. V lost 8 bases to trimming and J lost 4 bases; unmatched junction nucleotides: 8. CDR3 DNA: TGCGCCAGTACCCGGGACAGGGGTATAGAGACCCAGTACTTC. It codes for CASTRDRGIETQYF. Full variable domain (rest looked up from reference TRBV5-1 and TRBJ2-5): KAGVTQTPRYLIKTRGQQVTLSCSPISGHRSVSWYQQTPGQGLQFLFEYFSETQRNKGNFPGRFSGRQFSNSRSEMNVSTLELGDSALYLCASTRDRGIETQYFGPGTRLLVL.

This clonotype was counted a few times. This rearrangement joins TRBV29-1 to TRBJ2-5, with a tentative D call TRBD1 (6 bases). The CDR3 loop spans 11 amino acids. The V gene's germline CDR1 is SQVTM and CDR2 ANQGSEA. The ends were cut back, 7 bases at V and 5 bases at J, with 11 bases in the middle. As DNA, the CDR3 is TGCAGCGGGGGGCTAGCCGAGACCCAGTACTTC. Amino acid sequence: CSGGLAETQYF.

The chain combines TRBV7-2 with TRBJ2-7; D uncertain. Trimming removed 5 bases from V and 3 bases from J, with 8 bases in between. Looked up from germline, CDR1 is SGHTA and CDR2 is FQGNSA. The CDR3 is made up of 12 amino acids. In nucleotides, the CDR3 is TGTGCCAGCAGCAAAACTCGCTACGAGCAGTACTTC. It encodes CASSKTRYEQYF.

This chain links TRBV18 with TRBJ2-1; perhaps D is TRBD1 or TRBD2 (5 bases each). Deletions cut 0 bases from V and 8 bases from J, with 11 bases between. Germline values: CDR1 KGHSH, CDR2 LQKENI. The CDR3 spans 14 residues. CDR3 DNA sequence: TGTGCCAGCTCACCACCGCCTCGGGGCGATGAGCAGTTCTTC. Its protein is CASSPPPRGDEQFF.